A selection of T cell receptor beta chains follows, all from one sample in a study of cytomegalovirus exposure and HLA in healthy donors. The table came from immunoSEQ multiplex PCR; TCRdb's copy has only in-frame clones and leaves some out. The data show some 130,000 clones, about 80% seen once. The specimen sequenced was PBMCs. These receptors were collected from a man aged 50 or older in good health and CMV-seronegative. Each CDR3 is given without its conserved first and last residue. D genes are given only for firm matches.

J gene	V gene	CDR3 length	D gene	CDR3 protein
TRBJ2-3	TRBV30	11	-	ACLPSRTDTQY
TRBJ2-1	TRBV6-1	13	TRBD2	ASTVERTSKNEQF
TRBJ2-1	TRBV5-1	12	-	ASRDTGSGNEQF
TRBJ2-7	TRBV2	15	-	ASSEVRTASSSYEQY
TRBJ1-1	TRBV27	13	-	ASSGQGEANTEAF
TRBJ1-4	TRBV5-1	14	-	ASSTHGEEVGEKLF
TRBJ1-5	TRBV28	10	TRBD1	AGGQGNQPQH
TRBJ1-1	TRBV10-2	11	TRBD1	ASSRGQGIEAF
TRBJ2-2	TRBV28	12	-	ATSSSGNTGELF
TRBJ2-1	TRBV5-1	12	TRBD2	ASRAQREIGEQF
TRBJ2-7	TRBV25-1	12	TRBD1	ASSEGQGAREQY
TRBJ2-5	TRBV5-1	12	-	ASSYQGGGETQY
TRBJ2-7	TRBV29-1	11	-	SGPRQGSYEQY
TRBJ1-5	TRBV19	14	-	ASSRAEGPSGQPQH
TRBJ2-3	TRBV6-4	12	TRBD1	ASSVRGLPDTQY
TRBJ1-5	TRBV27	11	-	ASSVGRNQPQH
TRBJ2-2	TRBV21-1	14	-	ANDRGQGANTGELF
TRBJ1-1	TRBV5-1	12	TRBD1	ASSEQGAGTEAF
TRBJ1-4	TRBV9	13	TRBD1	ASSVMGQGNEKLF
TRBJ2-3	TRBV7-2	14	TRBD2	ASSLVAGASPDTQY
TRBJ1-2	TRBV27	12	TRBD1	ASSGRGQVYGYT
TRBJ1-2	TRBV9	10	TRBD1	ASSATGYGYT
TRBJ2-7	TRBV5-1	13	-	ASSLAGFFGNEQY
TRBJ1-3	TRBV9	12	-	ASSPGGGTDTIY
TRBJ1-2	TRBV19	12	TRBD1	ASKPQGANYGYT
TRBJ2-1	TRBV5-4	11	-	ASSFKRGGEQF
TRBJ2-3	TRBV11-2	16	TRBD2	ASSLGVTSGSGTDTQY
TRBJ2-7	TRBV2	14	TRBD1	ASIWYPGTGFSEQY
TRBJ1-4	TRBV15	16	TRBD1	ATSRGIGTGATNEKLF
TRBJ2-7	TRBV9	13	TRBD2	ASSSLTSGNYEQY
TRBJ2-3	TRBV19	15	-	ASSPWAGRASTDTQY
TRBJ2-7	TRBV27	12	TRBD1	ASSRTGYEYEQY
TRBJ1-5	TRBV15	12	-	ATSSGQGLQPQH
TRBJ2-7	TRBV28	11	-	ASSFGGGDLST
TRBJ2-5	TRBV11-2	12	TRBD1	ASSSWTGPETQY
TRBJ2-1	TRBV4-3	14	TRBD2	ASSHEAGASYNEQF
TRBJ1-1	TRBV5-1	12	TRBD1	ASSSQGANTEAF
TRBJ2-6	TRBV27	15	TRBD2	ASSLGLAETGANVLT
TRBJ2-2	TRBV19	11	-	ASSHTTTGELF
TRBJ2-1	TRBV30	14	TRBD2	AWTGLSGRGYNEQF
TRBJ2-7	TRBV7-9	10	-	SSSQSSYEQY
TRBJ1-5	TRBV7-8	11	-	ATRGALNQPQH
TRBJ2-2	TRBV10-3	12	-	AISAGLSTGELF
TRBJ1-5	TRBV9	12	TRBD1	ASSVGTGYQPQH
TRBJ1-2	TRBV28	13	TRBD1	ASIPTNRGGYGYT
TRBJ1-2	TRBV28	14	TRBD1	ASRPDRGPDNYGYT
TRBJ2-7	TRBV5-5	14	TRBD2	ASRGSGGGSSYEQY
TRBJ2-1	TRBV5-1	13	TRBD2	ASSSIAGGPNEQF
TRBJ2-7	TRBV30	11	TRBD1	AWKRDRPYEQY
TRBJ2-5	TRBV15	13	TRBD1	ATSRDPTGQETQY
TRBJ2-4	TRBV11-2	14	-	ASSLGAGHTKNIQY
TRBJ2-7	TRBV7-2	15	-	ASSLGSGAGVAYEQY
TRBJ2-3	TRBV7-7	13	TRBD1	ASSLGRGQTDTQY
TRBJ1-1	TRBV2	11	-	ASSGSGFTEAF
TRBJ2-4	TRBV27	14	TRBD2	ASSLVSSGFRNIQY
TRBJ2-3	TRBV19	11	TRBD1	ASSTSRQGTQY
TRBJ2-7	TRBV4-2	15	TRBD2	ASSQELAGGGFYEQY